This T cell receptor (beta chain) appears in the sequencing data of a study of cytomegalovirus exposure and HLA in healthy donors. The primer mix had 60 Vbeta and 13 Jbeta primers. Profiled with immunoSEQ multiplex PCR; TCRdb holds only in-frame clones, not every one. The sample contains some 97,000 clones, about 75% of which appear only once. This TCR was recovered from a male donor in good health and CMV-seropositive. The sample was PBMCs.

The CDR3 nucleotides read TGTGCCAGTACTGGGACAGGGTATGTCAATGAGCAGTTCTTC. As protein: CASTGTGYVNEQFF. The chain has TRBV19 and TRBJ2-1; 9 nucleotides agree with TRBD1. Germline assignment: CDR1 LNHDA and CDR2 SQIVND (reference sequence). This CDR3 comprises 14 residues. Trimming took 7 bases from V and 6 from J; bases not matched to a gene: 7.